This record covers a single T cell receptor beta chain. As yet, its antigen is unknown. V was cut by 5 bases and J by 3 bases, with 10 bases left in between. Germline CDR1 reads DFQATT; CDR2 reads SNEGSKA (reference sequence). This CDR3 has 12 residues. The authors ran a second PCR of roughly 7 to 11 cycles using a sample-barcoded 5' primer and a J-beta primer mix. TCRdb called the 5' RACE reads again in MiXCR, with one record for every CDR3 protein. The sample includes approximately 960,000 distinct CDR3 sequences, 25% to 35% seen only once; the top ten take 10% to 13%. This record belongs to a study of blood T cells in healthy people across ages. The study, taken as a whole, reports: Across the age range, TCR beta diversity per million T cells fell in a roughly linear way. Estimated diversity that came from one million T cells was considered an underestimate.

These data were also filed under a second study, of T cells of mothers and their children.

The chain links TRBV20-1 to TRBJ1-1; D is uncertain. The sequenced sample was blood. The origin of this receptor is a middle-aged woman in good health. CDR3 DNA sequence: TGCAGTGCTCCCGAAGGATACACTGAAGCTTTCTTT. Its protein product is CSAPEGYTEAFF.